The 32 T cell receptor beta chains given below trace back to one sample, sequenced in a study of regulatory T cells in long-lasting Graves disease. Regarding time point: newly diagnosed GD, antithyroid drugs for less than 3 months. There was RNA extracted from PBMCs, and the TCR library was made from it. iRepertoire HTBI primers and Arm-PCR of CDR3 regions built TCR beta libraries. TCRdb reprocessed the multiplex PCR reads via MiXCR and lists one record per CDR3 protein. Of 400,000 to 450,000 distinct CDR3 sequences listed, about 16% are singletons. These same data were also listed under a study on T cells in Graves' hyperthyroidism and ophthalmopathy.

Sample: peripheral blood mononuclear cells (PBMCs), taken at new diagnosis, from a patient treated with antithyroid drugs. All receptors derive from a woman under 40 with Graves disease.

V and J are TRBV6-2 or TRBV6-3 and TRBJ2-1, with D possibly TRBD2 on 6 matching bases. The CDR3 length is 15 residues. The V end was cut by 7 bases, the J end by 4 bases, with 17 bases between. The germline V gene has CDR1 MNHEY and CDR2 SVGEGT. CDR3 protein: CASTGDLLGYNEQFF. Here the CDR3 DNA reads TGTGCCAGCACGGGGGATCTCTTGGGATACAATGAGCAGTTCTTC.

V and J are TRBV24-1 and TRBJ1-4; 9 bases fit TRBD1. From germline, CDR1 is KGHDR and CDR2 SFDVKD. The CDR3 has 16 amino acids. Trimming removed 3 bases from V and 4 bases from J; junction bases left unmatched: 5. DNA of the CDR3: TGTGCCACCAGTGATCCCCGACAGGGGGGTAATGAAAAACTGTTTTTT. This translates into CATSDPRQGGNEKLFF.

This clonotype has a count of ten or more. V is TRBV28 and J is TRBJ2-1, with 9 bases lining up with TRBD1. V lost 6 bases and J lost 7; bases outside the gene matches: 7. Germline V gene data show CDR1 as MDHEN and CDR2 as SYDVKM. The CDR3 length is 14 residues. The CDR3 coding sequence is TGTGCCAGCAGACACAGGGGGCGTGTGAATGAGCAGTTCTTC. Its translation: CASRHRGRVNEQFF.

This clonotype was detected many times. The chain carries TRBV5-1 and TRBJ2-1; weak D call: TRBD2 (7 bases). Germline loops: CDR1 SGHRS, CDR2 YFSETQ. The CDR3 consists of 14 residues. Between the trimmed V and J ends, which lost 4 bases and 9 bases, there was a span of 17 bases. The CDR3 DNA sequence: TGCGCCAGCAGCGTTGCAAGGGGGAGGGGTGAGCAGTTCTTC. Translated: CASSVARGRGEQFF.

The chain is built from TRBV7-2 and TRBJ2-3; D uncertain. Trimming removed 2 bases at V and 0 bases at J, with 6 bases between. Germline CDR1 SGHTA, CDR2 FQGNSA. This CDR3 is built from 14 residues. For the CDR3, the DNA is TGTGCCAGCAGCTTAATCACTAGCACAGATACGCAGTATTTT. This gives the protein CASSLITSTDTQYF.

About this clonotype itself: A far larger clone is one nucleotide away, so this likely arose from a read error. This chain joins TRBV7-2 and TRBJ2-3; D gene ambiguous. TRBJ2-7 explains the end of the DNA better; the J call may be wrong. Germline lookup yields CDR1 SGHTA and CDR2 FQGNSA. The length of the CDR3 is 16 residues. The CDR3 sequence: CASSSRRSVFSYEQYF. The CDR3 region has the DNA TGTGCCAGCAGCTCAAGGCGGAGTGTTTTTTCCTACGAGCAGTACTTC.

This clonotype turned up a few times. V and J are TRBV10-1 and TRBJ2-2, with 7 bases that match TRBD2. Trimming cost V 2 bases and J 5 bases; bases outside gene matches: 11. Germline loops: CDR1 WNHNN, CDR2 SYGVQD (reference sequence). This CDR3 is 17 amino acids long. The CDR3 protein is CASSETRGSAETGELFF. CDR3 nucleotides: TGCGCCAGCAGTGAGACGCGGGGGAGCGCCGAGACCGGGGAGCTGTTTTTT.

Concerning this clonotype itself: At one end, the junction sequence differs from germline, possibly due to a read error. The chain combines TRBV2 with TRBJ2-7; possibly TRBD2 for D (7 bases). The CDR3 loop spans 14 amino acids. The germline CDR1 and CDR2 sequences are SNHLY and FYNNEI. The CDR3 nucleotides read TGTGCCAGCAGTGCCCGGGGGGACACCGGGGAGCTGTACTTC. Translated, it gives CASSARGDTGELYF.

This clonotype was picked up many times. The rearrangement joins TRBV20-1 to TRBJ2-7; D is unresolved. Trimming stripped 5 bases from V and 3 bases from J, with 5 bases between. Germline values: CDR1 DFQATT, CDR2 SNEGSKA (reference sequence). CDR3 size: 10 residues. The CDR3 DNA sequence: TGCAGTGCTCCTCTCTACGAGCAGTACTTC. Encoded protein: CSAPLYEQYF.

This clonotype was picked up a small number of times. The J gene is TRBJ2-2, the V gene TRBV6-5, with D hard to call. This CDR3 comprises 15 residues. V was trimmed by 0 bases and J by 4 bases, leaving 9 bases between them. In germline, CDR1 is MNHEY, CDR2 SVGAGI. Here the CDR3 DNA reads TGTGCCAGCAGTTACTCGCTTCAGAGCACCGGGGAGCTGTTTTTT. Protein: CASSYSLQSTGELFF.

With respect to this clonotype: A read error is possible here, since a much larger clone lies one base away. V gene TRBV6-2 or TRBV6-3 combines with J gene TRBJ2-4, with D perhaps matching TRBD1 (5 bases). The germline V gene encodes CDR1 MNHEY and CDR2 SVGEGT. Trimming shortened V by 4 bases and J by 1 base, and 11 bases separated the two germline ends. The CDR3 runs to 15 residues. CDR3 protein: CASSCKTVAKNIQYF. The CDR3, as DNA: TGTGCCAGCAGTTGCAAGACAGTGGCCAAAAACATTCAGTACTTC.

This clonotype was recorded at least ten times. The genes are TRBV6-5 and TRBJ1-2; perhaps TRBD1 as D (6 bases). From germline, CDR1 is MNHEY and CDR2 SVGAGI. This CDR3 has 14 residues. With 2 bases removed from V and 8 bases from J, the gap between germline ends came to 15 bases. The CDR3 DNA reads TGTGCCAGCAGTTACCTACAGGGTATAGAGGGCTACACCTTC. Residues: CASSYLQGIEGYTF.

A note on this clonotype: It may be a read error: a sequence one base away is much more abundant. The CDR3 DNA reads TGCAGTGTTAACTTCGGGAGAAACTACGAGCAGTACTTC. This translates into CSVNFGRNYEQYF. The J gene is TRBJ2-7, the V gene TRBV20-1, with D possibly matching TRBD2 (6 bases). V was trimmed by 7 bases and J by 3 bases, leaving 16 bases between them. The CDR3 loop spans 13 amino acids. Looked up from germline, CDR1 is DFQATT and CDR2 is SNEGSKA (reference sequence).

This clonotype was seen repeatedly, ten times or more. The chain combines TRBV7-8 with TRBJ1-1, with D possibly being TRBD1 (6 bases). Deletions cut 5 bases from V and 0 bases from J, with 16 bases between. The CDR3 spans 16 residues. Germline V CDR1 and CDR2: SGHVS, FQNEAQ. This CDR3 reads CASSPTQGTMNTEAFF. The DNA for the CDR3 is TGTGCCAGCAGCCCAACTCAGGGGACAATGAACACTGAAGCTTTCTTT. Based on the CDR3 plus reference TRBV7-8 and TRBJ1-1, the full variable domain is GAGVSQSPRYKVAKRGQDVALRCDPISGHVSLFWYQQALGQGPEFLTYFQNEAQLDKSGLPSDRFFAERPEGSVSTLKIQRTQQEDSAVYLCASSPTQGTMNTEAFFGQGTRLTVV.

This clonotype was recorded at least ten times. This chain links TRBV7-9 with TRBJ2-7, with D possibly being TRBD2 (6 bases). In germline, CDR1 is SEHNR, CDR2 FQNEAQ (reference sequence). The V and J ends lost 0 bases and 4 bases respectively, with 19 bases between them. This CDR3 is built from 17 residues. The CDR3 loop is CASSLASELANKYEQYF. CDR3 DNA sequence: TGTGCCAGCAGCTTAGCTTCTGAACTAGCCAACAAGTACGAGCAGTACTTC. Full variable domain (remainder filled in from reference TRBV7-9 and TRBJ2-7): DTGVSQNPRHKITKRGQNVTFRCDPISEHNRLYWYRQTLGQGPEFLTYFQNEAQLEKSRLLSDRFSAERPKGSFSTLEIQRTEQGDSAMYLCASSLASELANKYEQYFGPGTRLTVT.

On this clonotype itself: Since a much larger clone is just one base distant, this may be a read error. DNA for the CDR3: TGTGCCAGCAGCTCACTAGCGGGAGAATCGCTGAATGAGCAGTACTTC. It encodes CASSSLAGESLNEQYF. The chain couples TRBV7-3 to TRBJ2-5; 11 positions match TRBD2. The trim removed 4 bases at V and 11 bases at J, leaving 15 bases unmatched. Germline V gene lookup returns CDR1 SGHTA and CDR2 FQGTGA. The CDR3 is 16 residues long.

This clonotype appeared once. A much larger clone sits a single nucleotide away, making a read error possible. The rearrangement links TRBV5-1 to TRBJ2-3; perhaps TRBD2 as D (6 bases). Per the germline V gene, CDR1 is SGHRS and CDR2 is YFSETQ. The CDR3 contains 15 residues. CDR3 residues: CASSLLAKGTDAQYF. In DNA, the CDR3 is TGCGCCAGCAGCTTGCTAGCGAAGGGCACAGATGCGCAGTATTTT.

The rearrangement links TRBV7-9 to TRBJ1-2; D possibly corresponds to TRBD1 (5 bases). In germline, CDR1 is SEHNR, CDR2 FQNEAQ (reference sequence). Trimming shortened V by 3 bases and J by 3 bases, and 17 bases separated the two germline ends. CDR3 size: 16 residues. The CDR3 reads CASSFSLQGDDYGYTF. The CDR3 nucleotides read TGTGCCAGCAGCTTTTCTCTCCAGGGCGACGACTATGGCTACACCTTC.

In this sample, this clonotype turned up many times. The chain joins TRBV5-1 to TRBJ2-3; D is undetermined. The V end was cut by 0 bases, the J end by 6 bases, with 8 bases between. This CDR3 has 13 residues. From germline, CDR1 is SGHRS and CDR2 YFSETQ. CDR3 nucleotides: TGCGCCAGCAGCTTGGGGACCGAGGATACGCAGTATTTT. Translated, it gives CASSLGTEDTQYF. Based on the CDR3 plus reference TRBV5-1 and TRBJ2-3, the full variable domain is KAGVTQTPRYLIKTRGQQVTLSCSPISGHRSVSWYQQTPGQGLQFLFEYFSETQRNKGNFPGRFSGRQFSNSRSEMNVSTLELGDSALYLCASSLGTEDTQYFGPGTRLTVL.

This clonotype was seen ten or more times. The chain uses TRBV28 and TRBJ1-1; a weak D match, TRBD1 (6 bases). The CDR3 extends over 14 amino acids. Germline V CDR1 and CDR2: MDHEN, SYDVKM. Deletions cut 5 bases from V and 5 bases from J, with 15 bases between. This CDR3 reads CASSRLTGETEAFF. CDR3 bases: TGTGCCAGCAGTAGACTGACAGGAGAGACTGAAGCTTTCTTT.

This clonotype was seen more than once but under ten times. V usage is TRBV7-9 and J usage is TRBJ2-3; D is ambiguous. Trimming cost V 7 bases and J 0 bases, with 17 bases left between them. There are 16 residues in the CDR3. CDR1 and CDR2 from the germline V gene are SEHNR and FQNEAQ (reference sequence). Here the CDR3 DNA reads TGTGCCAGCAACCCGACGAACATTACTAGCACAGATACGCAGTATTTT. This encodes CASNPTNITSTDTQYF.

The rearrangement uses TRBV24-1 and TRBJ2-1, with TRBD2 matching 8 bases. Losses at the gene ends were 5 bases for V and 3 bases for J; bases not matched to a gene: 11. Germline-derived CDR1 and CDR2 are KGHDR and SFDVKD. This CDR3 contains 17 residues. The CDR3 here is CATSALGLAGGYNEQFF. CDR3 in DNA: TGTGCCACCAGTGCCCTTGGGCTAGCGGGTGGCTACAATGAGCAGTTCTTC.

This clonotype was detected ten times or more. CDR3 loop: CSVESWVADTQYF. The CDR3 coding sequence is TGCAGCGTTGAAAGTTGGGTCGCAGATACGCAGTATTTT. V gene TRBV29-1 combines with J gene TRBJ2-3; D not certain. This CDR3 region has 13 residues. V was clipped by 2 bases and J by 4 bases, with 10 bases between them. The germline V gene encodes CDR1 SQVTM and CDR2 ANQGSEA.

Ten or more counts support this clonotype. This chain links TRBV6-2 or TRBV6-3 with TRBJ2-1; D might be TRBD2 (5 bases). V lost 6 bases and J lost 5, with 23 bases in between. Per the germline V gene, CDR1 is MNHEY and CDR2 is SVGEGT. This CDR3 is 17 amino acids long. The CDR3, as DNA: TGTGCCAGCAGGGCTACGGGATCGGCTTACTTTAACAATGAGCAGTTCTTC. This translates into CASRATGSAYFNNEQFF.

V gene TRBV10-2 combines with J gene TRBJ2-1; 11 bases align to TRBD2. The length of the CDR3 is 15 residues. Germline-derived CDR1 and CDR2 are WSHSY and SAAADI. Trimming removed 8 bases from V and 7 bases from J; junction bases left unmatched: 10. CDR3 amino acids: CASAILAGAENEQFF. The CDR3 DNA reads as TGCGCCAGCGCGATACTAGCGGGAGCGGAAAATGAGCAGTTCTTC.

This clonotype has a count of ten or more. The genes are TRBV20-1 and TRBJ2-1, with 7 bases that match TRBD1. Germline CDR1 DFQATT, CDR2 SNEGSKA (reference sequence). The ends lost 6 bases at V and 0 bases at J; junction bases unmatched: 17. This CDR3 comprises 18 residues. The DNA of the CDR3 is TGCAGTGCCGCCGACCGGGACAGACACCCAAACTCCTACAATGAGCAGTTCTTC. Amino acid sequence: CSAADRDRHPNSYNEQFF.

Ten or more counts support this clonotype. The chain is built from TRBV24-1 and TRBJ2-3, with no clear D. V dropped 0 bases and J dropped 2 bases, with 8 bases sitting between them. CDR1 KGHDR and CDR2 SFDVKD come from the germline V gene. This CDR3 region has 15 residues. In nucleotides, the CDR3 is TGTGCCACCAGTGATTTGGCGCAGAACACAGATACGCAGTATTTT. Translating it yields CATSDLAQNTDTQYF.

This clonotype was recorded many times. This sequence joins TRBV7-2 and TRBJ2-7; possible D gene TRBD2, 5 bases. Germline loops: CDR1 SGHTA, CDR2 FQGNSA. The CDR3 consists of 15 residues. Between the trimmed V and J ends, which lost 3 bases and 3 bases, there was a span of 15 bases. CDR3: CASSFNGITRYEQYF. As DNA, the CDR3 is TGTGCCAGCAGCTTTAACGGGATTACTCGCTACGAGCAGTACTTC.

This clonotype has at least ten counts. This rearrangement joins TRBV20-1 to TRBJ1-1; D gene unclear. The CDR3 covers 13 residues. Germline-derived CDR1 and CDR2 are DFQATT and SNEGSKA (reference sequence). Trimming removed 6 bases from V and 1 base from J, with 12 bases in between. The CDR3 nucleotides are TGCAGTGCCTTAAGTTCCCAGAACACTGAAGCTTTCTTT. This translates into CSALSSQNTEAFF.

The J gene is TRBJ2-7, the V gene TRBV20-1; no clear D gene. CDR1 is DFQATT, CDR2 SNEGSKA, per germline (reference sequence). This CDR3 region has 15 residues. The V end lost 6 bases, the J end lost 5 bases, and 23 bases lay between the germline ends. The CDR3 here is CSAAAGPIFTHEQYF. CDR3 nucleotide sequence: TGCAGTGCAGCCGCCGGGCCGATATTTACCCACGAGCAGTACTTC.

This clonotype has a count of ten or more. The chain uses TRBV27 and TRBJ2-1; 7 bases line up with TRBD2. V gave up 2 bases and J gave up 7 bases; unmatched junction bases: 5. The CDR3 has 14 residues. From germline, CDR1 is MNHEY and CDR2 SMNVEV (reference sequence). DNA of the CDR3: TGTGCCAGCAGTTTAGCGGGGGAAGGAAATGAGCAGTTCTTC. This codes for CASSLAGEGNEQFF.

This clonotype was counted ten times or more. The chain carries TRBV12-3 or TRBV12-4 and TRBJ2-7, with D maybe TRBD1 (6 bases). The germline V and J ends were trimmed by 3 bases and 4 bases, with 16 bases remaining between them. The CDR3 covers 15 residues. CDR3 sequence: CASSLTTGPVYEQYF. Written as DNA, the CDR3 is TGTGCCAGCAGTTTGACTACAGGGCCCGTGTACGAGCAGTACTTC.